The clone carrying this T cell receptor beta chain has just one count. Per the authors' pipeline: Reference gene primers were amplified, and this amplification served to estimate nucleated cell counts. Assay: immunoSEQ multiplex PCR; the TCRdb copy retains only in-frame clones and omits some. D and trimming come from the DNA, and the V and J calls and clone size come from that table. The sample records 200,000 or so clones, roughly nine tenths being singletons. This specimen comes from a study of blood T cell repertoires in COVID-19. Across the whole study: Acute and convalescent COVID-19 samples came from the United States, Italy and Spain. Sources were T cells, B-cell-depleted T cells, or PBMCs; the material itself was cDNA or gDNA.

V gave up 10 bases and J gave up 4 bases, with 23 bases separating them. CDR1 is ENHRY, CDR2 SYGVKD, per germline. The CDR3 runs to 16 residues. Sequencing input: peripheral blood. The chain has TRBV10-3 and TRBJ2-1; TRBD2 might be the D (5 bases). This TCR was sampled from a woman aged 50 to 60 with acute or convalescent COVID-19. As DNA, the CDR3 is TGTGCCACGGTACGGTCCGAAAGCGGCGTATACAATGAGCAGTTCTTC. It translates to CATVRSESGVYNEQFF.